The next 5 T cell receptor beta chains were all read from a single sample in a study of cytomegalovirus exposure and HLA in healthy donors (dated by TCRdb to the late 2010s). The receptor library was made with the immunoSEQ multiplex PCR assay. The multiplex PCR relied on a mix of 60 forward primers for TCR Vbeta segments and 13 reverse primers for TCR Jbeta segments. Entries here come from immuneACCESS through TCRdb and include only in-frame sequences with V and J called. Some clones fail to appear in such tables; in the studies checked, an unresolved V gene covers under half of the shortfall, and the cause of the remainder is unknown. The sample contains over 80,000 clones, about 81% of them found a single time. The ten largest clonotypes hold around 5.2% of the sample. Sample: PBMCs. The receptors shown here come from a middle-aged man in good health and CMV-seropositive.

This chain connects TRBV18 to TRBJ1-2; D is unresolved. V was shortened by 1 base and J by 8 bases, with 11 bases between the two germline ends. The CDR3 is made up of 13 amino acids. Per germline, CDR1 KGHSH and CDR2 LQKENI. The CDR3 sequence: CASSPLWGEGYTF. The CDR3, as DNA: TGTGCCAGCTCACCACTCTGGGGAGAAGGCTACACCTTC.

Turning to this clone: One junction end disagrees with the germline gene, perhaps due to a read error. The chain uses TRBV18 and TRBJ1-4, with TRBD1 matching over 7 bases. The V gene's germline CDR1 is KGHSH and CDR2 LQKENI. The CDR3 has 16 amino acids. This chain's CDR3 is CASSLNDRVANGKLFF. In nucleotides, the CDR3 is TGTGCCAGCTCACTAAACGACAGGGTTGCTAATGGAAAACTGTTTTTT.

The chain uses TRBV27 and TRBJ1-1, with TRBD1 matching 8 bases. The CDR3 covers 16 residues. Trimming took 5 bases from V and 5 from J; bases not matched to a gene: 13. Germline CDR1 MNHEY, CDR2 SMNVEV (reference sequence). Here the CDR3 DNA reads TGTGCCAGCAGTCTGGTGGCAGGGGGCGCGAGAACTGAAGCTTTCTTT. It codes for CASSLVAGGARTEAFF.

The gene calls are TRBV2 and TRBJ2-1, with 7 positions matching TRBD2. Germline CDR1 is SNHLY and CDR2 is FYNNEI. V lost 4 bases, J lost 2 bases, and 5 bases stayed unmatched. This CDR3 has 15 residues. CDR3 nucleotides: TGTGCCAGCAGTGTAGGTCTAGCGGCCTACAATGAGCAGTTCTTC. Translation gives CASSVGLAAYNEQFF.

The chain is built from TRBV6-5 and TRBJ1-5; a weak D match, TRBD1 (6 bases). Trimming took 3 bases from V and 3 from J, leaving 9 bases between them. The germline V gene encodes CDR1 MNHEY and CDR2 SVGAGI. The CDR3 runs to 14 residues. The CDR3 region has the DNA TGTGCCAGCAGTTATCGGGACACCAATCAGCCCCAGCATTTT. As protein: CASSYRDTNQPQHF.